Below, 10 T cell receptor beta chains from the same sample are listed, as sequenced in a study of blood T cell repertoires in COVID-19. Method: immunoSEQ multiplex PCR; TCRdb's copy keeps in-frame clones and lacks some. The sample contains roughly 130,000 clones, 79% of which appear only once. The sequenced sample was peripheral blood. All receptors come from a man aged 55-75 years with acute or convalescent COVID-19.

V is TRBV27 and J is TRBJ1-1; D is unresolved. Germline CDR1 MNHEY, CDR2 SMNVEV (reference sequence). Deletions cut 5 bases from V and 0 bases from J, with 7 bases between. CDR3 size: 13 residues. CDR3: CASSQRVNTEAFF. CDR3 in DNA: TGTGCCAGCAGTCAACGGGTGAACACTGAAGCTTTCTTT.

V and J are TRBV27 and TRBJ1-5, with 8 nucleotides matching TRBD1. V lost 5 bases, J lost 2 bases, and 11 bases stayed unmatched. The CDR3 consists of 17 residues. The V gene's germline CDR1 is MNHEY and CDR2 SMNVEV (reference sequence). This chain's CDR3 is CASSPGTGTLGNQPQHF. The CDR3, as DNA: TGTGCCAGCAGTCCCGGGACAGGTACCTTGGGCAATCAGCCCCAGCATTTT.

V gene TRBV6-6 combines with J gene TRBJ1-1; D uncertain. Germline V lookup: CDR1 MNHNY, CDR2 SVGAGI (reference sequence). The CDR3 covers 16 residues. Trimming pared 8 bases from V and 1 base from J, leaving 20 bases between. CDR3 in amino acids: CASSRASGGRNTEAFF. CDR3 nucleotides: TGTGCCAGCTCAAGGGCCTCGGGAGGTAGGAACACTGAAGCTTTCTTT.

Written as DNA, the CDR3 is TGTGCCAGCGCGTACGGCGGGAGCCCTCGGGGAGAGACCCAGTACTTC. Translating gives CASAYGGSPRGETQYF. The chain couples TRBV14 to TRBJ2-5; 7 bases match TRBD2. The CDR3 contains 16 residues. The V segment lost 8 bases and the J segment 4 bases; nucleotides outside the gene matches: 16. Germline assignment: CDR1 SGHDN and CDR2 FVKESK.

This chain connects TRBV27 to TRBJ1-2; 8 bases are shared with TRBD1. Germline-derived CDR1 and CDR2 are MNHEY and SMNVEV (reference sequence). This CDR3 region has 15 residues. With V trimmed by 6 bases and J by 4 bases, 10 bases remained unmatched. This CDR3 is CASRSLLTGAYGYTF. Written as DNA, the CDR3 is TGTGCCAGCAGGAGTTTATTGACAGGGGCCTATGGCTACACCTTC.

This chain joins TRBV30 and TRBJ2-7, with D possibly matching TRBD1 (5 bases). This CDR3 spans 14 amino acids. Per the germline V gene, CDR1 is GTSNPN and CDR2 is SVGIG (reference sequence). Deletions cut 0 bases from V and 2 bases from J, with 11 bases between. CDR3 DNA: TGTGCCTGGAGTGTAATGGACAAACCCTACGAGCAGTACTTC. Protein sequence: CAWSVMDKPYEQYF.

The chain couples TRBV19 to TRBJ1-2; D may be TRBD1 (6 bases). The CDR3 has 16 residues. Trimming shortened V by 7 bases and J by 8 bases, and 26 bases separated the two germline ends. CDR1 and CDR2 from the germline V gene are LNHDA and SQIVND (reference sequence). The CDR3 sequence is CASIDSTGYRQRGYTF. For the CDR3, the DNA is TGTGCCAGTATCGACTCGACAGGATACCGCCAGCGGGGCTACACCTTC.

V gene TRBV18 combines with J gene TRBJ1-1; D ambiguous. Between the trimmed V and J ends, which lost 6 bases and 3 bases, there was a span of 11 bases. The CDR3 has 13 amino acids. Germline CDR1 reads KGHSH; CDR2 reads LQKENI. The CDR3: CASSRSLDTEAFF. The CDR3 nucleotides are TGTGCCAGCTCCCGGAGCCTAGACACTGAAGCTTTCTTT.

The V and J genes are TRBV24-1 and TRBJ1-2, with TRBD1 identical over 8 bases. The CDR3 spans 13 residues. Per the germline V gene, CDR1 is KGHDR and CDR2 is SFDVKD. V lost 10 bases, J lost 6 bases, and 9 bases stayed unmatched. CDR3 sequence reads: CATKGQGSHGYTF. CDR3 nucleotides: TGTGCCACTAAAGGACAGGGCTCCCATGGCTACACCTTC.

This rearrangement joins TRBV28 to TRBJ1-1; 9 nucleotides line up with TRBD1. The CDR3 is made up of 14 amino acids. The junction had 3 bases not matched to a gene; V was cut back by 6 bases and J by 1 base. Germline V gene data show CDR1 as MDHEN and CDR2 as SYDVKM. CDR3 residues: CASRGTGPNTEAFF. CDR3 DNA: TGTGCCAGCAGGGGGACAGGGCCGAACACTGAAGCTTTCTTT.